This T cell receptor beta chain was sequenced for a study of blood T cell repertoires in COVID-19 (TCRdb year 2020). Study-level background: The collaborator samples originated in the United States, Italy and Spain and spanned the acute and convalescent phases of COVID-19. The prospective study material was composed of cDNA or gDNA derived from T cells, B-cell-depleted T cells, or PBMCs. Subjects who had been exposed to COVID-19, were actively infected with it, or had recovered from it provided the deeply sampled blood TCRbeta repertoires that made up the dataset. The repertoires were released in a freely available public database meant as a resource for research on the immune response to SARS-CoV-2. Samples came from the ongoing ImmuneRACE study (first 160 participants) plus 1,254 subjects from 6 global collaborators. The sample metadata nearly always contained a de-identified subject ID, COVID-19 status, age in years and sex. HLA class I and class II types, where available, came from metadata supplied by the sample provider rather than from assay-based typing. General conclusions and limits of the study: The amount of clinical and demographic metadata varied by source and participant and was provided uncurated.

Notes on this clone: Its antigen target is currently unknown. Within one base of it there is no much larger clone, and no base qualities were kept.

From a lookup of the germline V gene, CDR1 and CDR2 are MDHEN and SYDVKM. The junction shows trimming of 2 bases on V and 3 bases on J, and the gene matches do not reach 7 bases of it. Its CDR3 holds 15 amino acids, cysteine through phenylalanine. Only the CDR3 DNA is retained, 45 bases long and in frame from the first base. Each collaborating institution followed its own protocols to collect whole blood in K2EDTA tubes. Collaborator samples were shipped for TCRbeta analysis as frozen whole blood, isolated PBMCs, or DNA extracted from either sample type. TCRbeta CDR3 regions were amplified from genomic DNA using the immunoSEQ Assay, a bias-controlled multiplex PCR. Regarding the original processing steps: The number of nucleated cells in each sample was estimated from the amplification of reference gene primers within the assay. To quantify the absolute abundance of each unique TCRbeta CDR3 rearrangement, sequence reads were collapsed and filtered. For each sample, productive Simpson clonality was calculated as the square root of Simpson's diversity index over productive rearrangements. TCRdb holds this immuneACCESS table with in-frame rearrangements only. Some clones are missing; in checked studies, unresolved V genes explain under half, and the rest has no known cause. V and J calls plus clone size are reproduced from that table; the DNA served to infer D and trimming. Within this sample are a few hundred thousand clones, with around nine tenths of them counted one time only. The ten largest clones add up to roughly an eighth of the sample.

This chain joins TRBV28 to TRBJ2-7, and 7 junctional nucleotides match TRBD1. The receptor comes from a woman aged 60-75 years with acute or convalescent COVID-19. The specimen sequenced was peripheral blood. The nucleotide sequence reads as follows: TGTGCCAGCAGTTTAGGTGACAGGGATTTCTACGAGCAGTACTTC. Translated, it gives CASSLGDRDFYEQYF.